Below, 17 T cell receptor beta chains from the same sample are listed, as sequenced in a study of CXCR3-negative and CXCR3-positive naive CD8 T cells. Overall study findings and caveats: More hydrophobic TRB CDR3s occurred in CXCR3-positive than in CXCR3-negative naive cells.

TRB cDNA libraries were made by UMI-labeled 5' RACE. TCRdb re-called the 5' RACE reads and shows each CDR3 protein once, DNA omitted. The specimen's table records 95,000 to 100,000 distinct CDR3 sequences. Their antigen targets remain unknown. The sequenced sample consisted of naive CXCR3+ CD8+ T cells from blood. The subset here: CD45RO-CCR7+CD27+CD95- naive CD8+ T cells expressing CXCR3 (TNR3+). Receptor source: a human donor in good health. Some clones in this sample may be carry-over from other donors' samples.

J is TRBJ1-6 and V is TRBV7-2; TCRdb names TRBD1, which stays unverified in the absence of DNA. The CDR3 contains 16 residues. Germline V gene lookup returns CDR1 SGHTA and CDR2 FQGNSA. CDR3 residues: CASSQDRAAFASPLHF.

The chain combines TRBV7-9 with TRBJ2-7. Germline loops: CDR1 SEHNR, CDR2 FQNEAQ (reference sequence). The CDR3 is made up of 13 amino acids. CDR3 residues: CASSLGLSYEQYF.

The V and J genes are TRBV4-1 and TRBJ2-7; TCRdb names TRBD2, which stays unverified in the absence of DNA. Germline-derived CDR1 and CDR2 are MGHRA and YSYEKL. This CDR3 is built from 15 residues. The CDR3 loop reads CASSQRSGGAYEQYF.

The chain joins TRBV10-3 to TRBJ1-5; the TRBD1 assignment by TCRdb is unverifiable without DNA. CDR3 length equals 17 residues. Germline CDR1 ENHRY, CDR2 SYGVKD. The chain's CDR3 is CAISENGQGGGNQPQHF.

The rearrangement uses TRBV5-5 and TRBJ2-3; TCRdb's D gene call, TRBD1, goes unchecked for lack of DNA. The germline V gene has CDR1 SGHKS and CDR2 YYEKEE (reference sequence). This CDR3 has 18 residues. The CDR3 protein is CASSLGLAGAGIQDTQYF.

This CDR3 reads CASSFITDTQYF. J is TRBJ2-3 and V is TRBV12-3 or TRBV12-4. There are 12 residues in the CDR3.

The V and J genes are TRBV20-1 and TRBJ2-7; TCRdb's D call of TRBD1 is untestable without DNA. The CDR3 consists of 14 residues. Germline loops: CDR1 DFQATT, CDR2 SNEGSKA (reference sequence). The CDR3 sequence: CSAWGTGTSYEQYF.

The chain joins TRBV9 to TRBJ2-7; checking the TCRdb D call of TRBD1 is not possible without DNA. The CDR3 runs 16 residues. Germline V gene lookup returns CDR1 SGDLS and CDR2 YYNGEE. CDR3: CARSQTNRDSAYEQYF.

The chain carries TRBV7-8 and TRBJ2-5; TCRdb lists TRBD2, though no DNA is available to test this call. The CDR3 sequence is 19 residues long. The germline V gene has CDR1 SGHVS and CDR2 FQNEAQ. CDR3 amino acids: CASSLPGTSGGAGWETQYF.

The V call is TRBV7-2, the J call TRBJ2-5; TCRdb reports TRBD2, a call that lacks DNA to check it against. Germline-derived CDR1 and CDR2 are SGHTA and FQGNSA. The length of the CDR3 is 15 residues. The CDR3 sequence: CATSPVGGAGETQYF.

V and J are TRBV6-5 and TRBJ2-1; TCRdb gives TRBD2 as the D gene, but with no DNA this cannot be confirmed. The CDR3 sequence is 16 residues long. CDR1 and CDR2 (germline): MNHEY, SVGAGI. The chain's CDR3 is CASSNSAGLAFNEQFF.

The chain has TRBV12-5 and TRBJ2-7; no DNA is available, so the TRBD1 call from TCRdb remains unchecked. The germline V gene has CDR1 LGHNT and CDR2 FRNRAP. This CDR3 comprises 13 residues. The CDR3 spells CASGLQGSYEQYF.

This rearrangement joins TRBV27 to TRBJ1-2. The CDR3 loop spans 14 amino acids. Germline CDR1 is MNHEY and CDR2 is SMNVEV (reference sequence). This CDR3 is CASSLGLPNYGYTF.

V is TRBV21-1 and J is TRBJ2-2. TRBV21-1 is given as a pseudogene. The CDR3 is made up of 17 amino acids. The CDR3 here is CASSKSVRPTNTGELFF.

The rearrangement joins TRBV9 to TRBJ2-2; no DNA is available, so the TRBD1 call from TCRdb remains unchecked. Per germline, CDR1 SGDLS and CDR2 YYNGEE. The CDR3 is made up of 13 amino acids. The CDR3 here is CASSVGGAGELFF.

This chain links TRBV29-1 with TRBJ2-7; TCRdb picks TRBD2, but there is no DNA to check that call. The germline V gene encodes CDR1 SQVTM and CDR2 ANQGSEA. The CDR3 runs 12 residues. The CDR3 loop is CSVERAPYEQYF.

The CDR3 loop reads CASSIGQGYEQYF. V is TRBV10-2 and J is TRBJ2-7; TCRdb's D call of TRBD1 is untestable without DNA. This CDR3 is built from 13 residues. CDR1 is WSHSY and CDR2 is SAAADI in the germline V gene.